Described below is a single T cell receptor beta chain sequence and its context. As yet, its antigen is unknown. The data derive from a study of post-analysis software for immune sequencing data. Study summary: Relapsing-remitting, secondary progressive and progressive-relapsing multiple sclerosis courses were included. Whole-study results and caveats: Multiple sclerosis patients showed significantly lower normalized Chao1 diversity than controls did. F measure clustering grouped samples strongly by preparation batch. TRBV segments more frequent in patients than in controls numbered five and included TRBV5-6, TRBV5-1 and TRBV20-1.

The TCR beta cDNA libraries carried unique molecular identifiers. Roughly 500,000 cDNA molecules were obtained from approximately 1 to 10 million T cells. MiXCR, run by TCRdb on the PCR reads, gives a single entry per CDR3 protein. This table has about 540,000 distinct CDR3 sequences, 34% appearing once. The germline V gene encodes CDR1 LGHNT and CDR2 FRNRAP. The CDR3 runs to 13 residues. V shed 7 bases, J shed 11 bases, and the junction held 10 bases outside the gene matches. The J gene is TRBJ2-1, the V gene TRBV12-5; TRBD1 aligns across 8 bases. Source material: blood. This receptor was taken from a girl aged 2-17 years with multiple sclerosis. CDR3 protein: CASAADRGHKQFF. The CDR3 DNA is TGTGCTAGTGCTGCCGACAGGGGCCATAAGCAGTTCTTC.